This TCR beta chain was obtained from a study of blood T cell repertoires in COVID-19. The protocol was immunoSEQ multiplex PCR, while the TCRdb copy is restricted to in-frame clones and leaves out a portion. The sample holds some 150,000 clones, under 90% seen once. The CDR3 consists of 14 residues. J was trimmed by 2 bases and V by 5 bases; bases with no gene match: 5. Germline V gives CDR1 SGHRS, CDR2 YFSETQ. This TCR came from a human donor in a cohort sampled during active COVID-19. Sequencing was done on a sample of peripheral blood. This chain uses TRBV5-1 with TRBJ2-7, with 9 bases matching TRBD1. CDR3 nucleotide sequence: TGCGCCAGCAGGTGGGGACAGGGTCCCTACGAGCAGTACTTC. Protein product: CASRWGQGPYEQYF.